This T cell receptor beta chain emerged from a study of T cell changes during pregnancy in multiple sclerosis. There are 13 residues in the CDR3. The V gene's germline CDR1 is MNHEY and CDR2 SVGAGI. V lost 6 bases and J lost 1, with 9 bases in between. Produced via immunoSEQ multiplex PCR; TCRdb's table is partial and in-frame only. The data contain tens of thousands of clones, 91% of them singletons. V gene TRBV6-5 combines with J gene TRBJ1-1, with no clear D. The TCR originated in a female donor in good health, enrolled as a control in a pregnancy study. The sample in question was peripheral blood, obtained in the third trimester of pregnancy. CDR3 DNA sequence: TGTGCCAGCAGATGGGCAGGGAACACTGAAGCTTTCTTT. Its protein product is CASRWAGNTEAFF.